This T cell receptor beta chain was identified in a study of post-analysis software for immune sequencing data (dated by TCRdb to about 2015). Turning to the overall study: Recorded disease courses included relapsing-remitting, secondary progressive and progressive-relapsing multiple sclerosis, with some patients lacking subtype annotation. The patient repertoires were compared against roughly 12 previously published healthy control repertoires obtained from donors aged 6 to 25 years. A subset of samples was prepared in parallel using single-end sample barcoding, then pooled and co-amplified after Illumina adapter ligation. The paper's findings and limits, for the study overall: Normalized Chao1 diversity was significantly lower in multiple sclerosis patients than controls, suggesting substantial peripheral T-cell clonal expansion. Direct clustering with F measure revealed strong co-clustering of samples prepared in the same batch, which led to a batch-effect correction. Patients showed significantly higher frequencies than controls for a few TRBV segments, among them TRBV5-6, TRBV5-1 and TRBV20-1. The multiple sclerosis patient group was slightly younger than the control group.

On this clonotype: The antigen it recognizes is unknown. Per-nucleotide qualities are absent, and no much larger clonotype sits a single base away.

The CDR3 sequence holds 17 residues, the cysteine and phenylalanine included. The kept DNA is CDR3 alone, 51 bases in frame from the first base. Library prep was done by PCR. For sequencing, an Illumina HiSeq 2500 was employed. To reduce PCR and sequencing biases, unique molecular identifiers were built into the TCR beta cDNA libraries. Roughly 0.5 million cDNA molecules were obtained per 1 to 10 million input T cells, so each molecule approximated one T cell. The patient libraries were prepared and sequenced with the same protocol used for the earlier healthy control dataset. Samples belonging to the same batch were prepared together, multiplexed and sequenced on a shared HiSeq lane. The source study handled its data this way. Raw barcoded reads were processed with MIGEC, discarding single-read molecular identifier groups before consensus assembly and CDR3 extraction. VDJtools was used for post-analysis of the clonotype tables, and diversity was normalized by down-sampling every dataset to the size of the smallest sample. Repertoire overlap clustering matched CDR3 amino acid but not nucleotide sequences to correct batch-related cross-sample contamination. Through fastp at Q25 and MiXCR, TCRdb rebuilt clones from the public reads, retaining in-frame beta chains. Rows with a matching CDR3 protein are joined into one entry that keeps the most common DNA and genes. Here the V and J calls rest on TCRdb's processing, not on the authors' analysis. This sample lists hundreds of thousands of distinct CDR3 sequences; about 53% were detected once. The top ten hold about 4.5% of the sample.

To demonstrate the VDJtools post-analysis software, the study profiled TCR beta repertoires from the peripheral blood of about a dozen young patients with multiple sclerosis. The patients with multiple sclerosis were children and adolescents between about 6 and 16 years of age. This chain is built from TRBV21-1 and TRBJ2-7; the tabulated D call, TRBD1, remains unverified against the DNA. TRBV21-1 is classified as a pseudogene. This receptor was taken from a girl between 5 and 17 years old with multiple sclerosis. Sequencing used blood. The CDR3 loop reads CASRLKGTEDHSYEQYF. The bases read TGTGCCAGCAGACTAAAGGGGACAGAAGATCACTCCTACGAGCAGTACTTC.